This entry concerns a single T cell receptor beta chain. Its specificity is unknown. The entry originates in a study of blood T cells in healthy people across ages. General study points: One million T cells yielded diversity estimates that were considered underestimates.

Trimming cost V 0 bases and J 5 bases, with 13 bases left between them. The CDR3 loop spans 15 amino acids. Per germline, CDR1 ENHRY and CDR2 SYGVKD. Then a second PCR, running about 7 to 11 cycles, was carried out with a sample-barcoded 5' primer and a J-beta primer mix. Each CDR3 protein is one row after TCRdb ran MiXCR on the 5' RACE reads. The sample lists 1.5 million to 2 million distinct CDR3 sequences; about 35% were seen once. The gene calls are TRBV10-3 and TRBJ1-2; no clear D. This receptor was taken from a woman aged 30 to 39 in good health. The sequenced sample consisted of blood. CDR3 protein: CAISESGSARYGYTF. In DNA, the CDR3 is TGTGCCATCAGTGAGTCGGGGTCGGCCAGATATGGCTACACCTTC.